One and the same sample provided the 9 T cell receptor beta chains below, sequenced in a study of graft-versus-host responses after intestinal transplantation. Sequencing was performed with immunoSEQ multiplex PCR; in TCRdb, only in-frame clones are kept and a portion is missing. The data contain about 78,000 clones, around 87% of them singletons. These receptors' targets are unknown. The specimen was unstimulated CD8+ T cells sorted from spleen or lymph node cells, collected before transplant. Source of these receptors: a human donor who was the organ donor for an intestinal transplant.

V and J are TRBV30 and TRBJ1-5; no clear D gene. V lost 4 bases and J lost 3, with 10 bases in between. CDR3 size: 13 residues. CDR1 is GTSNPN, CDR2 SVGIG, per germline (reference sequence). The CDR3 DNA follows: TGTGCCTGGAACGAGGTCTACAATCAGCCCCAGCATTTT. It codes for CAWNEVYNQPQHF.

The chain has TRBV5-6 and TRBJ2-7, with D uncertain. The CDR3 spans 13 residues. V was clipped by 4 bases and J by 6 bases, with 14 bases between them. Germline values: CDR1 SGHDT, CDR2 YYEEEE. CDR3 in DNA: TGTGCCAGCAGCCCCACCATGTCGGGCGAGCAGTACTTC. Its translation is CASSPTMSGEQYF.

V usage is TRBV5-5 and J usage is TRBJ2-5; 10 nucleotides agree with TRBD2. The J call may be wrong; the DNA end is better matched by TRBJ2-7. CDR1 is SGHKS, CDR2 YYEKEE, per germline (reference sequence). This CDR3 spans 16 amino acids. CDR3 amino acids: CASSRGPAGGRYEQYF. In DNA, the CDR3 is TGTGCCAGCAGCCGGGGGCCAGCGGGGGGGCGATACGAGCAGTACTTC.

In this sample, this clone turned up once. This chain links TRBV7-9 with TRBJ2-3; TRBD2 matches at 10 bases. J lost 2 bases, V lost 1 base, and 9 bases had no gene match. Germline values: CDR1 SEHNR, CDR2 FQNEAQ (reference sequence). The CDR3 sequence is 18 residues long. CDR3 DNA: TGTGCCAGCAGCTTAGAGACCCTAGCGGGGGCATACACAGATACGCAGTATTTT. Its translation: CASSLETLAGAYTDTQYF. Together with reference TRBV7-9 and TRBJ2-3, the CDR3 gives the full variable domain: DTGVSQNPRHKITKRGQNVTFRCDPISEHNRLYWYRQTLGQGPEFLTYFQNEAQLEKSRLLSDRFSAERPKGSFSTLEIQRTEQGDSAMYLCASSLETLAGAYTDTQYFGPGTRLTVL.

The chain joins TRBV7-9 to TRBJ1-3, with D unclear. The CDR3 extends over 13 amino acids. CDR1 and CDR2 from the germline V gene are SEHNR and FQNEAQ (reference sequence). Between the trimmed V and J ends, which lost 5 bases and 4 bases, there was a span of 9 bases. For the CDR3, the DNA is TGTGCCAGCAGCCAGGTGGGGGGAAACACCATATATTTT. It yields the protein CASSQVGGNTIYF.

The CDR3 loop reads CASSQGRDYGYTF. In DNA, the CDR3 is TGCGCCAGCAGCCAAGGACGGGACTATGGCTACACCTTC. This chain links TRBV4-1 with TRBJ1-2; D gene unclear. This CDR3 is 13 amino acids long. In germline, CDR1 is MGHRA, CDR2 YSYEKL. Trimming left V 1 base short and J 3 bases short, with 6 bases between.

This CDR3 is CASSEETGGAETQYF. The CDR3 DNA is TGTGCCAGCAGTGAAGAGACAGGGGGCGCGGAGACCCAGTACTTC. This rearrangement joins TRBV6-1 to TRBJ2-5; 10 bases are a match to TRBD1. Germline V gives CDR1 MNHNS, CDR2 SASEGT. This CDR3 region has 15 residues. The trim removed 1 base at V and 5 bases at J, leaving 4 bases unmatched.

The gene calls are TRBV5-6 and TRBJ1-2, with D tentatively TRBD1 (5 bases). V lost 4 bases and J 7 bases, leaving 17 bases between the germline ends. The CDR3 contains 14 residues. Germline values: CDR1 SGHDT, CDR2 YYEEEE. As DNA, the CDR3 is TGTGCCAGCAGCCTTCTTCAGGGTAGCTCTGGCTACACCTTC. Translating gives CASSLLQGSSGYTF. Using reference TRBV5-6 and TRBJ1-2 for the parts outside the CDR3, the full variable domain is DAGVTQSPTHLIKTRGQQVTLRCSPKSGHDTVSWYQQALGQGPQFIFQYYEEEERQRGNFPDRFSGHQFPNYSSELNVNALLLGDSALYLCASSLLQGSSGYTFGSGTRLTVV.

V usage is TRBV5-6 and J usage is TRBJ1-2; no clear D gene. Germline V gives CDR1 SGHDT, CDR2 YYEEEE. The CDR3 extends over 15 amino acids. Between the trimmed V and J ends, which lost 4 bases and 5 bases, there was a span of 18 bases. The CDR3 reads CASSPTTTATYGYTF. CDR3 DNA sequence: TGTGCCAGCAGCCCCACGACCACAGCGACGTATGGCTACACCTTC.